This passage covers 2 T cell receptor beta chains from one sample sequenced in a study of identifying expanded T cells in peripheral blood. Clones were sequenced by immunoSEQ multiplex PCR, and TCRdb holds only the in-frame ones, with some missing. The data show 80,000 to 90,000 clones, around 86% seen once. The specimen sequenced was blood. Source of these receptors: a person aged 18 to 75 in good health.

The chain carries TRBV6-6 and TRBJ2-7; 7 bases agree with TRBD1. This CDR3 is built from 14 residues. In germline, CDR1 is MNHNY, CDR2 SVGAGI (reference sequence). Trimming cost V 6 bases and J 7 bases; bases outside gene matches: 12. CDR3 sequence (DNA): TGTGCCAGCAGGCCCGACAGGGACCTAGGGGAGCAGTACTTC. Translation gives CASRPDRDLGEQYF.

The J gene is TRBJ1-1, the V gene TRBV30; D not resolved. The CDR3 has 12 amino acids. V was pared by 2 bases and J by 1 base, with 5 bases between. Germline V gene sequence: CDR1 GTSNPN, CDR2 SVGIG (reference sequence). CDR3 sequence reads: CAWSRWNTEAFF. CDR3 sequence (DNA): TGTGCCTGGAGTAGGTGGAACACTGAAGCTTTCTTT.